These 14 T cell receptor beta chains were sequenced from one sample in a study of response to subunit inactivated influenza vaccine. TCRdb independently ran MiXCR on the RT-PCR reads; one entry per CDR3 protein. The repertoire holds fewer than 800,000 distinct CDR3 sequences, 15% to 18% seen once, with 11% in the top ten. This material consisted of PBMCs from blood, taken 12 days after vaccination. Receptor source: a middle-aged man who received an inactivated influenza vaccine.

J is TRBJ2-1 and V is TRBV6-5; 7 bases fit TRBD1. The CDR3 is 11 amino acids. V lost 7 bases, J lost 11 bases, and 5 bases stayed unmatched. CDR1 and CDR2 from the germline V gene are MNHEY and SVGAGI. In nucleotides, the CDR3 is TGTGCCAGCATCCGGGACAGCCAGCAGTTCTTC. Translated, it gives CASIRDSQQFF.

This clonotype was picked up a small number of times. CDR3 region: CSASRPAAYEQYF. The CDR3 nucleotides read TGCAGTGCTAGCCGACCCGCAGCCTACGAGCAGTACTTC. The V and J genes are TRBV20-1 and TRBJ2-7; D uncertain. CDR3 length: 13 amino acids. CDR1 DFQATT and CDR2 SNEGSKA come from the germline V gene (reference sequence). Trimming left V 3 bases short and J 2 bases short, with 11 bases between.

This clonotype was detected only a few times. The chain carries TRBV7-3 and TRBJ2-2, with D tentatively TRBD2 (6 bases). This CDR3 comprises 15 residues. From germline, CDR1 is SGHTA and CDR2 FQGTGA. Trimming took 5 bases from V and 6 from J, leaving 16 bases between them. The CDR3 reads CASSQPGLTSGELFF. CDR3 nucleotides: TGTGCCAGCAGCCAACCCGGACTAACGTCCGGGGAGCTGTTTTTT.

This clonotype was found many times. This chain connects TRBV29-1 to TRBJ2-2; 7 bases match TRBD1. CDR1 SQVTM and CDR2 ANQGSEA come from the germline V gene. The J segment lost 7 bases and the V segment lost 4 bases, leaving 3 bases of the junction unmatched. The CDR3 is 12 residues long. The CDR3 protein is CSVVWDSGELFF. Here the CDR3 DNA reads TGCAGCGTTGTGTGGGACAGCGGGGAGCTGTTTTTT.

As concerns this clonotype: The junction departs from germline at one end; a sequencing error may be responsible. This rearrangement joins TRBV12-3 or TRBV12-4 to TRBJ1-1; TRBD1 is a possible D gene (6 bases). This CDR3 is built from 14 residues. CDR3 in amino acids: CACSLVQGGTEAFF. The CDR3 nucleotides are TGTGCCTGCAGTTTAGTACAGGGTGGGACTGAAGCTTTCTTT.

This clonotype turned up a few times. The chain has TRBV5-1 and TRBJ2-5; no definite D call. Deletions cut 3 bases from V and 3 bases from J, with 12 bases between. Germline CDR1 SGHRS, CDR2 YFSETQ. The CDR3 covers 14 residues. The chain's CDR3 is CASSSPGSEETQYF. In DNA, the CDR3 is TGCGCCAGCAGCTCACCGGGTTCGGAAGAGACCCAGTACTTC.

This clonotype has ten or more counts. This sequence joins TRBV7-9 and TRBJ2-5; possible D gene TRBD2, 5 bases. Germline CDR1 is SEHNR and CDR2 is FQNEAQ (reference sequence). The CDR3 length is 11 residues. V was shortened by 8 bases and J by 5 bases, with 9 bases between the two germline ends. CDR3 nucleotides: TGTGCCAGCTCTACGGGGGAGACCCAGTACTTC. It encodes CASSTGETQYF.

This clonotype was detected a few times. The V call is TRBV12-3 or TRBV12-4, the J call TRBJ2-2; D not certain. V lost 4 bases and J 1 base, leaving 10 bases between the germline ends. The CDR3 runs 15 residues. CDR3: CASSSFGLNTGELFF. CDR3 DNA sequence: TGTGCCAGCAGTTCGTTCGGGTTGAACACCGGGGAGCTGTTTTTT.

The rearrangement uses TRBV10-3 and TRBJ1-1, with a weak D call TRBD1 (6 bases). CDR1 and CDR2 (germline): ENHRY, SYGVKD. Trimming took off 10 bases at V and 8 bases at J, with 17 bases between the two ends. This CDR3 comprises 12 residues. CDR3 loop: CASKRTGTEAFF. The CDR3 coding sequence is TGTGCCAGCAAGAGGACCGGGACAGAAGCTTTCTTT.

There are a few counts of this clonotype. CDR3 nucleotides: TGTGCCAGCAGCTTTCTCGGGACAGGGGGTCAGAGAGAGACCCAGTACTTC. It encodes CASSFLGTGGQRETQYF. This chain joins TRBV7-2 and TRBJ2-5; 11 nucleotides align to TRBD1. CDR3 length equals 17 residues. After removal of 3 bases from V and 4 bases from J, the junction contained 10 bases not matched to a gene. Looked up from germline, CDR1 is SGHTA and CDR2 is FQGNSA.

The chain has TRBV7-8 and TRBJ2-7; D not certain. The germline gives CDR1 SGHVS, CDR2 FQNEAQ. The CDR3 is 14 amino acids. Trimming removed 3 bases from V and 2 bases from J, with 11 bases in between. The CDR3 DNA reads TGTGCCAGCAGCTTTGGTAGCAGCACCTACGAGCAGTACTTC. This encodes CASSFGSSTYEQYF.

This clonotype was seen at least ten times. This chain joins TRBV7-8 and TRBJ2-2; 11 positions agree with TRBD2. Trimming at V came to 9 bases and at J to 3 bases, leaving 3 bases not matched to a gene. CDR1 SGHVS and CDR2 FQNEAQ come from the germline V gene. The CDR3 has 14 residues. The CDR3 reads CASALAGDTGELFF. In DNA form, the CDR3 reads TGTGCCAGTGCACTAGCGGGAGACACCGGGGAGCTGTTTTTT.

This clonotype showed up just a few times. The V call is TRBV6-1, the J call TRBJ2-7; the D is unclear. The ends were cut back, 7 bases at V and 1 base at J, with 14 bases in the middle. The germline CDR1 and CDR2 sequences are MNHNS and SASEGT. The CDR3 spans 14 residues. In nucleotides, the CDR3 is TGTGCCAGCACCCCCGGGCCCCAATCCTACGAGCAGTACTTC. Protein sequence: CASTPGPQSYEQYF.

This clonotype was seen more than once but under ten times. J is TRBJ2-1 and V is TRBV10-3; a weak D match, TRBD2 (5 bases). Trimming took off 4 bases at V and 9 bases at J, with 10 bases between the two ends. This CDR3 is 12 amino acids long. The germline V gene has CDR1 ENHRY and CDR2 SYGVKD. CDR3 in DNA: TGTGCCATCAGTGGTCCGGCGGGTGAGCAGTTCTTC. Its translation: CAISGPAGEQFF.